The 31 T cell receptor beta chains below were found in one sample sequenced in a study of shared clonotypes between healthy human individuals. Sequencing was performed with immunoSEQ multiplex PCR; in TCRdb, only in-frame clones are kept and a portion is missing. This sample carries about 2 million clones, about 95% of them seen once, and the ten largest clones take around 1.2%. CD45RO-negative cells were positively selected for CCR7, leaving out terminally differentiated effector memory CD45RA+ cells. The specimen was naive CD8+ T cells sorted from blood. The receptor source for this set is a man aged 18 to 29 in good health.

The CDR3 DNA sequence: TGTGCCAGTAGTATAGATCAGGGAAGCAATCAGCCCCAGCATTTT. Its protein product is CASSIDQGSNQPQHF. The genes are TRBV19 and TRBJ1-5, with D possibly matching TRBD1 (5 bases). The germline V gene has CDR1 LNHDA and CDR2 SQIVND (reference sequence). V was clipped by 0 bases and J by 1 base, with 7 bases between them. The CDR3 consists of 15 residues.

Concerning this clone: The same CDR3 arises from other DNA sequences in this sample as well. The chain carries TRBV6-5 and TRBJ1-1; D is undetermined. CDR3 length equals 11 residues. V was clipped by 8 bases and J by 0 bases, with 4 bases between them. The germline V gene has CDR1 MNHEY and CDR2 SVGAGI. CDR3 residues: CASGLNTEAFF. CDR3 coding DNA: TGTGCCAGCGGTCTGAACACTGAAGCTTTCTTT.

The chain joins TRBV19 to TRBJ1-5; the D is unclear. V lost 5 bases to trimming and J lost 4 bases, with 12 bases between them. The CDR3 length is 14 residues. Germline CDR1 reads LNHDA; CDR2 reads SQIVND (reference sequence). CDR3 nucleotide sequence: TGTGCCAGTAGTCTCCTTCACTTAAATCAGCCCCAGCATTTT. Protein: CASSLLHLNQPQHF. Full variable domain (outside the CDR3, taken from reference TRBV19 and TRBJ1-5): DGGITQSPKYLFRKEGQNVTLSCEQNLNHDAMYWYRQDPGQGLRLIYYSQIVNDFQKGDIAEGYSVSREKKESFPLTVTSAQKNPTAFYLCASSLLHLNQPQHFGDGTRLSIL.

This chain connects TRBV19 to TRBJ2-1, with 9 bases matching TRBD2. The CDR3 runs to 15 residues. Trimming removed 0 bases from V and 4 bases from J; junction bases left unmatched: 1. CDR1 is LNHDA and CDR2 is SQIVND in the germline V gene (reference sequence). For the CDR3, the DNA is TGTGCCAGTAGTATAGATCTAGCGGGGTACAATGAGCAGTTCTTC. Its protein is CASSIDLAGYNEQFF. Combining the CDR3 with reference TRBV19 and TRBJ2-1 gives the whole variable domain DGGITQSPKYLFRKEGQNVTLSCEQNLNHDAMYWYRQDPGQGLRLIYYSQIVNDFQKGDIAEGYSVSREKKESFPLTVTSAQKNPTAFYLCASSIDLAGYNEQFFGPGTRLTVL.

J is TRBJ1-5 and V is TRBV6-1; 7 nucleotides match TRBD1. Germline V CDR1 and CDR2: MNHNS, SASEGT. Unmatched junction bases numbered 0, after V lost 1 base and J lost 9 bases. There are 12 residues in the CDR3. This CDR3 reads CASSEGTGPQHF. CDR3 in DNA: TGTGCCAGCAGTGAAGGGACAGGGCCCCAGCATTTT.

The chain is built from TRBV7-6 and TRBJ1-4, with 8 positions matching TRBD1. Trimming cost V 2 bases and J 6 bases; bases outside gene matches: 5. Germline V CDR1 and CDR2: SGHVS, FNYEAQ. The CDR3 sequence is 15 residues long. The CDR3 region has the DNA TGTGCCAGCAGCTTACAGGGGGCGGCAGATGAAAAACTGTTTTTT. The encoded protein is CASSLQGAADEKLFF. Variable domain in full (rest from reference TRBV7-6 and TRBJ1-4): GAGVSQSPRYKVTKRGQDVALRCDPISGHVSLYWYRQALGQGPEFLTYFNYEAQQDKSGLPNDRFSAERPEGSISTLTIQRTEQRDSAMYRCASSLQGAADEKLFFGSGTQLSVL.

The gene calls are TRBV4-3 and TRBJ2-6; 7 bases agree with TRBD1. V shed 1 base, J shed 2 bases, and the junction held 2 bases outside the gene matches. Per the germline V gene, CDR1 is LGHNA and CDR2 is YSLEER. CDR3 length: 16 residues. CDR3 region: CASSQAGQTGANVLTF. In nucleotides, the CDR3 is TGCGCCAGCAGCCAAGCGGGACAGACTGGGGCCAACGTCCTGACTTTC.

The chain uses TRBV10-3 and TRBJ1-2; D is unclear. Trimming pared 2 bases from V and 0 bases from J, leaving 4 bases between. Germline CDR1 ENHRY, CDR2 SYGVKD. The CDR3 extends over 13 amino acids. This CDR3 is CAISEQANYGYTF. The DNA for the CDR3 is TGTGCCATCAGTGAGCAGGCTAACTATGGCTACACCTTC.

This chain connects TRBV5-6 to TRBJ2-7; possibly TRBD1 for D (7 bases). There are 13 residues in the CDR3. V was shortened by 4 bases and J by 2 bases, with 10 bases between the two germline ends. From germline, CDR1 is SGHDT and CDR2 YYEEEE. CDR3 DNA: TGTGCCAGCAGCGCGGGACAGACCTACGAGCAGTACTTC. This encodes CASSAGQTYEQYF. The whole variable domain, filled in from reference TRBV5-6 and TRBJ2-7, reads DAGVTQSPTHLIKTRGQQVTLRCSPKSGHDTVSWYQQALGQGPQFIFQYYEEEERQRGNFPDRFSGHQFPNYSSELNVNALLLGDSALYLCASSAGQTYEQYFGPGTRLTVT.

The chain uses TRBV15 and TRBJ1-3, with 12 bases identical to TRBD1. V lost 5 bases and J lost 0; bases outside the gene matches: 20. CDR1 and CDR2 from the germline V gene are LNHNV and YYDKDF (reference sequence). The CDR3 is made up of 22 amino acids. The CDR3: CATSRGFFPGQGAQNSGNTIYF. CDR3 in DNA: TGTGCCACCAGCCGAGGGTTCTTTCCGGGACAGGGGGCGCAGAACTCTGGAAACACCATATATTTT. Drawing the rest from reference TRBV15 and TRBJ1-3, the complete variable domain is DAMVIQNPRYQVTQFGKPVTLSCSQTLNHNVMYWYQQKSSQAPKLLFHYYDKDFNNEADTPDNFQSRRPNTSFCFLDIRSPGLGDTAMYLCATSRGFFPGQGAQNSGNTIYFGEGSWLTVV.

This clone was seen once. At the DNA level, this CDR3 is encoded by other sequences in the same sample as well. The chain recombines TRBV4-1 with TRBJ2-7; 8 positions match TRBD1. The CDR3 has 16 residues. Trimming cost V 4 bases and J 0 bases; bases outside gene matches: 8. CDR1 and CDR2 (germline): MGHRA, YSYEKL. CDR3 in amino acids: CASSPPGTGSSYEQYF. The CDR3 DNA sequence: TGCGCCAGCAGCCCTCCCGGGACAGGTTCCTCCTACGAGCAGTACTTC.

This clone showed up just once. The V call is TRBV7-9, the J call TRBJ2-2, with D perhaps matching TRBD1 (5 bases). Germline V gene lookup returns CDR1 SEHNR and CDR2 FQNEAQ (reference sequence). V gave up 3 bases and J gave up 0 bases, with 14 bases separating them. This CDR3 region has 17 residues. The CDR3 DNA follows: TGTGCCAGCAGCTTTCCGACGGACACAGCGAACACCGGGGAGCTGTTTTTT. Its protein is CASSFPTDTANTGELFF. Filled out from reference TRBV7-9 and TRBJ2-2, the complete variable domain reads DTGVSQNPRHKITKRGQNVTFRCDPISEHNRLYWYRQTLGQGPEFLTYFQNEAQLEKSRLLSDRFSAERPKGSFSTLEIQRTEQGDSAMYLCASSFPTDTANTGELFFGEGSRLTVL.

The chain combines TRBV7-3 with TRBJ1-6; D unclear. Looked up from germline, CDR1 is SGHTA and CDR2 is FQGTGA. This CDR3 has 15 residues. Trimming removed 5 bases from V and 7 bases from J, with 15 bases in between. The CDR3 coding sequence is TGTGCCAGCAGCCCTACGGGATCTGGGAATTCACCCCTCCACTTT. This gives the protein CASSPTGSGNSPLHF. The entire variable domain, with the rest obtained from reference TRBV7-3 and TRBJ1-6, is as follows: GAGVSQTPSNKVTEKGKYVELRCDPISGHTALYWYRQSLGQGPEFLIYFQGTGAADDSGLPNDRFFAVRPEGSVSTLKIQRTERGDSAVYLCASSPTGSGNSPLHFGNGTRLTVT.

This clone appeared a single time. The chain has TRBV4-1 and TRBJ2-4; 7 positions match TRBD2. J lost 1 base, V lost 2 bases, and 5 bases had no gene match. CDR3 size: 16 residues. Looked up from germline, CDR1 is MGHRA and CDR2 is YSYEKL. This CDR3 is CASSQRGESAKNIQYF. In DNA, the CDR3 is TGCGCCAGCAGCCAACGGGGGGAATCGGCCAAAAACATTCAGTACTTC.

The V and J genes are TRBV11-3 and TRBJ2-1; 13 nucleotides match TRBD2. V gave up 5 bases and J gave up 7 bases; unmatched junction bases: 8. CDR3 size: 16 residues. In germline, CDR1 is SGHNT, CDR2 YENEEA. The CDR3 DNA is TGTGCCAGCAGCGACACTAGCGGGGGGGCCGGTAATGAGCAGTTCTTC. Its translation: CASSDTSGGAGNEQFF. Full variable domain (missing parts from reference TRBV11-3 and TRBJ2-1): EAGVVQSPRYKIIEKKQPVAFWCNPISGHNTLYWYLQNLGQGPELLIRYENEEAVDDSQLPKDRFSAERLKGVDSTLKIQPAELGDSAVYLCASSDTSGGAGNEQFFGPGTRLTVL.

The J gene is TRBJ2-7, the V gene TRBV9; a weak D match, TRBD1 (6 bases). V was clipped by 8 bases and J by 2 bases, with 20 bases between them. The CDR3 is made up of 15 amino acids. Germline V lookup: CDR1 SGDLS, CDR2 YYNGEE. The CDR3 sequence: CARDEPLDSPYEQYF. The CDR3 DNA is TGTGCCAGAGACGAGCCACTGGACAGTCCCTACGAGCAGTACTTC.

This clone was counted once. This chain uses TRBV30 with TRBJ2-5; D perhaps matches TRBD2 (6 bases). The CDR3 has 14 residues. Germline V lookup: CDR1 GTSNPN, CDR2 SVGIG (reference sequence). Trimming took off 3 bases at V and 2 bases at J, with 13 bases between the two ends. The CDR3, as DNA: TGTGCCTGGAGCCCCGGGACTCTACAAGAGACCCAGTACTTC. The encoded protein is CAWSPGTLQETQYF. The complete variable domain, with remaining parts taken from reference TRBV30 and TRBJ2-5, reads SQTIHQWPATLVQPVGSPLSLECTVEGTSNPNLYWYRQAAGRGLQLLFYSVGIGQISSEVPQNLSASRPQDRQFILSSKKLLLSDSGFYLCAWSPGTLQETQYFGPGTRLLVL.

V is TRBV2 and J is TRBJ2-5, with 9 bases identical to TRBD2. Trimming at V came to 1 base and at J to 1 base, leaving 4 bases not matched to a gene. The germline V gene encodes CDR1 SNHLY and CDR2 FYNNEI. The CDR3 covers 16 residues. This chain's CDR3 is CASSEDLAGIQETQYF. The CDR3 DNA reads as TGTGCCAGCAGTGAAGATCTAGCGGGAATCCAAGAGACCCAGTACTTC.

The chain carries TRBV11-3 and TRBJ2-3; D not resolved. The germline V gene encodes CDR1 SGHNT and CDR2 YENEEA. The length of the CDR3 is 13 residues. V lost 4 bases and J lost 0, with 5 bases in between. The CDR3 DNA sequence: TGTGCCAGCAGCTCGGAGAGCACAGATACGCAGTATTTT. It specifies CASSSESTDTQYF.

The chain joins TRBV2 to TRBJ2-3, with no clear D. V was trimmed by 3 bases and J by 6 bases, leaving 10 bases between them. Germline lookup yields CDR1 SNHLY and CDR2 FYNNEI. CDR3 length equals 13 residues. The CDR3 is CASSDLVGDTQYF. The CDR3 nucleotides read TGTGCCAGCAGTGACTTAGTTGGGGATACGCAGTATTTT.

The chain has TRBV15 and TRBJ1-3; no definite D call. The V gene lost 4 bases and the J gene lost 2 bases, with 6 bases spanning the gap. Germline V gives CDR1 LNHNV, CDR2 YYDKDF (reference sequence). The CDR3 loop spans 13 amino acids. For the CDR3, the DNA is TGTGCCACCAGCAACTTAACTGGAAACACCATATATTTT. It specifies CATSNLTGNTIYF.

This CDR3 is CASSPSPGQGETQYF. CDR3 sequence (DNA): TGTGCCAGCAGTCCCTCCCCGGGACAGGGGGAGACCCAGTACTTC. The V call is TRBV6-6, the J call TRBJ2-5; TRBD1 agrees at 10 bases. V shed 5 bases and J 5 bases; nucleotides not matched to a gene: 8. This CDR3 has 15 residues. Germline CDR1 MNHNY, CDR2 SVGAGI (reference sequence).

For this clone: This CDR3 is also generated by other DNA sequences in the sample. The chain joins TRBV9 to TRBJ1-1; 7 bases line up with TRBD1. The ends lost 3 bases at V and 2 bases at J; junction bases unmatched: 7. The CDR3 sequence is 15 residues long. The germline gives CDR1 SGDLS, CDR2 YYNGEE. The DNA of the CDR3 is TGTGCCAGCAGCGGATCGGGACAGCTCAACACTGAAGCTTTCTTT. This codes for CASSGSGQLNTEAFF.

The genes are TRBV18 and TRBJ2-5; D gene unclear. The germline V gene encodes CDR1 KGHSH and CDR2 LQKENI. Between the trimmed V and J ends, which lost 0 bases and 2 bases, there was a span of 13 bases. The CDR3 runs to 16 residues. The CDR3 coding sequence is TGTGCCAGCTCACCACCGGAAAGAAGCAAACAAGAGACCCAGTACTTC. Amino acids: CASSPPERSKQETQYF.

The rearrangement uses TRBV7-9 and TRBJ1-3; no clear D gene. The ends were cut back, 1 base at V and 4 bases at J, with 8 bases in the middle. The CDR3 consists of 14 residues. In germline, CDR1 is SEHNR, CDR2 FQNEAQ (reference sequence). CDR3 region: CASSLEVFGNTIYF. The CDR3 region has the DNA TGTGCCAGCAGCTTAGAGGTTTTCGGAAACACCATATATTTT.

The chain carries TRBV2 and TRBJ2-2; TRBD2 matches at 7 bases. This CDR3 region has 13 residues. Germline lookup yields CDR1 SNHLY and CDR2 FYNNEI. V lost 10 bases and J lost 7; bases outside the gene matches: 9. The CDR3 DNA is TGTGCCATCTCGACTAGCCTCTACGGGGAGCTGTTTTTT. Encoded protein: CAISTSLYGELFF.

This sequence joins TRBV7-2 and TRBJ2-1; 15 nucleotides line up with TRBD2. This CDR3 has 16 amino acids. After removal of 5 bases from V and 7 bases from J, the junction contained 6 bases not matched to a gene. Germline lookup yields CDR1 SGHTA and CDR2 FQGNSA. For the CDR3, the DNA is TGTGCCAGCAGCCCCGGACTAGCGGGGGGGCTTAATGAGCAGTTCTTC. Translation gives CASSPGLAGGLNEQFF.

V and J are TRBV19 and TRBJ2-7; tentatively, D is TRBD1 or TRBD2 (6 bases each). Germline CDR1 and CDR2: LNHDA and SQIVND (reference sequence). Trimming pared 6 bases from V and 4 bases from J, leaving 19 bases between. The CDR3 extends over 15 amino acids. The CDR3 sequence: CASSPQWGAPYEQYF. In DNA, the CDR3 is TGTGCCAGTAGCCCCCAATGGGGGGCTCCTTACGAGCAGTACTTC.

V and J are TRBV19 and TRBJ2-2; no clear D gene. The germline V gene encodes CDR1 LNHDA and CDR2 SQIVND (reference sequence). The germline V and J ends were trimmed by 4 bases and 7 bases, with 10 bases remaining between them. This CDR3 has 13 residues. CDR3 sequence reads: CASSSQPIGELFF. The CDR3, as DNA: TGTGCCAGTAGTAGCCAGCCTATCGGGGAGCTGTTTTTT.

The chain uses TRBV18 and TRBJ2-7, with D tentatively TRBD1 (5 bases). CDR3 length equals 15 residues. V was pared by 1 base and J by 2 bases, with 12 bases between. The germline CDR1 and CDR2 sequences are KGHSH and LQKENI. The CDR3 DNA is TGTGCCAGCTCACCACAAGACAGTTCGCCCTACGAGCAGTACTTC. It translates to CASSPQDSSPYEQYF.

The rearrangement links TRBV9 to TRBJ1-5; possible D gene TRBD1, 5 bases. The V gene lost 0 bases and the J gene lost 0 bases, with 13 bases spanning the gap. Germline V lookup: CDR1 SGDLS, CDR2 YYNGEE. This CDR3 region has 17 residues. CDR3 in amino acids: CASSVGAGPYSNQPQHF. The DNA of the CDR3 is TGTGCCAGCAGCGTAGGTGCAGGGCCCTATAGCAATCAGCCCCAGCATTTT.